This TCR beta chain was observed in a study of T cell repertoires in cytomegalovirus infection. MiXCR, applied by TCRdb to the reads, yields one record per CDR3 protein. The profile shows roughly 350,000 distinct CDR3 sequences, approximately 35% of them singletons. This CDR3 is 15 amino acids long. Per germline, CDR1 MNHEY and CDR2 SVGEGT. J lost 6 bases, V lost 6 bases, and 13 bases had no gene match. About this clonotype: Its antigen remains unidentified.

The sample consisted of cultured PBMCs, taken from culture after CMV antigen stimulation. This rearrangement joins TRBV6-2 or TRBV6-3 to TRBJ2-7, with 8 bases identical to TRBD1. The TCR originated in a human donor in good health (CMV status not recorded). Some clones in this sample may be carry-over from other donors' samples. The CDR3 bases are TGTGCCAGCAGGAGGGACAGGCGATACTCGGGCGAGCAGTACTTC. Translation: CASRRDRRYSGEQYF.